A selection of T cell receptor beta chains follows, all from one sample in a study of chemoradiotherapy in HPV16-positive cancers. Libraries were prepared by immunoSEQ multiplex PCR; TCRdb keeps only in-frame clonotypes and omits some of them. The sample carries approximately 17,000 clones, approximately 70% recorded once. The specimen comprised tumor tissue, sampled from a patient who underwent chemoradiotherapy. These receptor sequences come from a human donor with HPV-associated anogenital cancer. Each CDR3 is given with its conserved first and last residue. D genes are given only for firm matches. Some rows mark clone size as missing; the rest say once, few, many or name a class of expanded clone.

D gene	J gene	clone size	V gene	CDR3 protein	CDR3 DNA
-	TRBJ1-1	-	TRBV7-2	CASSLTVRGEAFF	TGTGCCAGCAGCTTAACAGTCCGGGGTGAAGCTTTCTTT
TRBD1	TRBJ1-4	medium-sized	TRBV18	CASSPIPGTVNEKLFF	TGTGCCAGCTCACCAATCCCCGGGACAGTTAATGAAAAACTGTTTTTT
TRBD1	TRBJ2-3	-	TRBV7-9	CASSRGQGSSYTDTQYF	TGTGCCAGCAGCCGGGGACAGGGGTCATCCTACACAGATACGCAGTATTTT
-	TRBJ1-5	-	TRBV29-1	CSIGAENQPQHF	TGCAGCATCGGGGCAGAAAATCAGCCCCAGCATTTT
TRBD1	TRBJ2-7	few	TRBV2	CASRGTGGYEQYF	TGTGCCAGCAGGGGGACAGGGGGCTACGAGCAGTACTTC
TRBD2	TRBJ2-5	few	TRBV5-1	CASSITGGRETQYF	TGCGCCAGCAGCATCACGGGGGGGCGGGAGACCCAGTACTTC
-	TRBJ2-7	-	TRBV5-1	CASSLGYLYEQYF	TGCGCCAGCAGCTTAGGATACCTCTACGAGCAGTACTTC
TRBD2	TRBJ2-3	-	TRBV5-6	CASSPGTSGSLTQYF	TGTGCCAGCAGCCCCGGGACTAGCGGGAGCCTTACGCAGTATTTT
TRBD2	TRBJ2-1	-	TRBV7-2	CASSSQPGLAGGGQFF	TGTGCCAGCAGCTCCCAGCCCGGACTAGCGGGAGGTGGGCAGTTCTTC
-	TRBJ2-2	few	TRBV5-6	CASSPGLGTGELFF	TGTGCCAGCAGCCCGGGACTTGGTACCGGGGAGCTGTTTTTT
-	TRBJ2-1	-	TRBV5-6	CASSFQLGHNEQFF	TGTGCCAGCAGCTTCCAACTAGGACACAATGAGCAGTTCTTC